The entry below gives a single T cell receptor (beta chain) sequence along with its context. What it binds is not known. CD8 cells regarded as naive lacked CD45RO, were positively chosen for CCR7, and omitted terminally differentiated effector memory CD45RA+ cells. The assay was carried out at the deep level. Some clones are missing from TCRdb's copy, which holds only in-frame ones; the method was immunoSEQ multiplex PCR. The sample has 2 million to 2.5 million clones; less than 95% are singletons. This specimen belongs to a study of shared clonotypes between healthy human individuals. Across the whole study: A couple of female and three male donors aged 18 to 49 were enrolled. Study-wide results and limits: Specimens sampled were limited to blood, with tissue repertoires likely differing. Shared across a handful of donors were roughly 4.8% of the naive CD4 clonotypes.

J gave up 5 bases and V 0 bases, and 6 bases lay outside the gene matches. The CDR3 covers 15 residues. CDR1 is MNHEY, CDR2 SMNVEV, per germline (reference sequence). This TCR was recovered from a man between 18 and 35 years old in good health. V gene TRBV27 combines with J gene TRBJ2-5; 7 bases are a match to TRBD2. Sequencing input: naive CD8+ T cells sorted from blood. CDR3 nucleotides: TGTGCCAGCAGTTTATCAGGGATGGGGGGGGAGACCCAGTACTTC. Its protein product is CASSLSGMGGETQYF.